This T cell receptor (beta chain) was identified during a study of cytomegalovirus exposure and HLA in healthy donors. Study observations and caveats: The study recorded 164 TCR beta chains that were cytomegalovirus-associated. The study had only CMV serostatus as immune exposure information. According to an earlier analysis, most TCR beta V segments yielded productive rearrangements about 87% or about 30% of the time. Later analysis found that TCR beta chains associated with HLA were more clonally expanded than other, equally common chains.

Notes on this clone: Antigen specificity is unknown.

Germline V gene sequence: CDR1 MGHRA, CDR2 YSYEKL. CDR3 length equals 16 residues. Trimming cost V 4 bases and J 11 bases, with 24 bases left between them. Primers for the PCR totalled 60 Vbeta and 13 Jbeta. Only in-frame clones appear in the TCRdb table, and some are missing; sequencing was by immunoSEQ multiplex PCR. Its listing shows about 100,000 clones. The specimen was PBMCs. The J gene is TRBJ2-4, the V gene TRBV4-1; D is ambiguous. The TCR comes from a girl aged 5 to 17 in good health and CMV-seropositive. CDR3 region: CASSLRTSPDSVVQYF. The CDR3 DNA sequence: TGCGCCAGCAGCCTGAGAACCTCTCCTGACTCAGTGGTTCAGTACTTC.